This is a list of T cell receptor beta chains from one sample in a study of regulatory T cells in long-lasting Graves disease. TCRdb re-called the multiplex PCR reads through MiXCR, storing one row per CDR3 protein. Seen here are 250,000 to 300,000 distinct CDR3 sequences, 18% observed once, and the top ten hold approximately 14%. These data were also reused for a study on T cells in Graves' hyperthyroidism and ophthalmopathy.

The source was peripheral blood mononuclear cells (PBMCs), collected at new diagnosis, from a patient treated with antithyroid drugs. These receptors all stem from a young woman with Graves disease. Both conserved end residues are part of each CDR3. D genes are given only for firm matches. Not every row has a clone size; where given, it reads once, few, many or a size class.

>NA|TRBD2|TRBJ2-1|TRBV20-1
TGCAGTCGACTAGCGGGGATCGATGAGCAGTTCTTC
CSRLAGIDEQFF
>many|NA|TRBJ2-5|TRBV12-3/TRBV12-4
TGTGCCAGCAGTCCTCGGTTAAACCAAGAGACCCAGTACTTC
CASSPRLNQETQYF
>many|NA|TRBJ1-4|TRBV12-5
TGTGCTAGTGGTTTGGTACGGGGTACAGGGAGGAATGAAAAACTGTTTTTT
CASGLVRGTGRNEKLFF
>many|TRBD2|TRBJ2-3|TRBV10-1
TGCGCCAGCAGTAAGAGCGGGGCCACAGATACGCAGTATTTT
CASSKSGATDTQYF
>many|NA|TRBJ2-5|TRBV11-2
TGTGCCAGCAGTTACTCGAAAGAGGGGAAGGGAGAGACCCAGTACTTC
CASSYSKEGKGETQYF
>many|NA|TRBJ1-3|TRBV3-1
TGTGCCAGCGGGAGGGAGGCTGGAAACACCATATATTTT
CASGREAGNTIYF
>many|TRBD2|TRBJ2-1|TRBV5-1
TGCGCCAGCAGCGGGGGACTAGCTGCCTACAATGAGCAGTTCTTC
CASSGGLAAYNEQFF
>many|NA|TRBJ1-5|TRBV4-1
TGCGCCAGCAGCCAGGAACGATATTCGGGTCAGCCCCAGCATTTT
CASSQERYSGQPQHF
>many|TRBD1|TRBJ1-1|TRBV5-4
TGTGCCAGCAGCACCCCGACAGGGATATCTGAAGCTTTCTTT
CASSTPTGISEAFF
>many|TRBD2|TRBJ2-3|TRBV2
TGTGCCAGCGGGCGGGTAATAGCGGGAGGTGGAGATACGCAGTATTTT
CASGRVIAGGGDTQYF
>many|TRBD1|TRBJ2-7|TRBV20-1
TGCAGTGCTAGAGGCGCCCTGTCCGGGACAGGGCTCAACGAGCAGTACTTC
CSARGALSGTGLNEQYF
>many|NA|TRBJ1-4|TRBV5-1
TGCGCCAGCAGCTTGACGATCGGAGCAGGACAAAATGAAAAACTGTTTTTT
CASSLTIGAGQNEKLFF
>many|NA|TRBJ2-3|TRBV27
TGTGCCAGCAGGATTGCCCCAGCAAGAAACACAGATACGCAGTATTTT
CASRIAPARNTDTQYF
>NA|NA|TRBJ2-7|TRBV6-5
TGTGCCAGCAGTTCCCGGTGGGGAAGACCCTCCTACGAGCAGTACTTC
CASSSRWGRPSYEQYF
>many|TRBD1|TRBJ2-7|TRBV20-1
TGCAGTGCTAGAGACGGGACAGGGGACGCCTACGAGCAGTACTTC
CSARDGTGDAYEQYF
>few|NA|TRBJ2-7|TRBV10-1
TGCGCCAGCAGTGAGTCGGGTTTCTCCTACGAGCAGTACTTC
CASSESGFSYEQYF
>many|NA|TRBJ2-7|TRBV28
TGTGCCAGCAGCGGGATCATTCGGGTATCCTACGAGCAGTACTTC
CASSGIIRVSYEQYF
>many|TRBD2|TRBJ2-5|TRBV20-1
TGCAGTGCTACTCAGCGGGGCCGCCTAGAGACCCAGTACTTC
CSATQRGRLETQYF
>many|NA|TRBJ2-7|TRBV9
TGTGCCAGCAGCTCCGGACATCCGGCCTACGAGCAGTACTTC
CASSSGHPAYEQYF
>many|NA|TRBJ1-1|TRBV6-2/TRBV6-3
TGTGCCAGCAGTGAGTTTGGGGAAGCTTTCTTT
CASSEFGEAFF
>many|NA|TRBJ2-3|TRBV18
TGTGCCAGCTCAAGGCAGAGTACGCAGTATTTT
CASSRQSTQYF
>NA|NA|TRBJ1-1|TRBV19
TGTGCCAGTAGAAGTCAGGGAGCGCGGACTGAAGCTTTCTTT
CASRSQGARTEAFF
>many|NA|TRBJ1-1|TRBV20-1
TGCAGTGCTGGCTGGGGCCTGAACACTGAAGCTTTCTTT
CSAGWGLNTEAFF
>many|NA|TRBJ2-7|TRBV11-2
TGTGCCAGCAGCTTAGGGGGTCGGACTCCCCCCCGCTTC
CASSLGGRTPPRF
>NA|TRBD1|TRBJ1-2|TRBV11-2
TGTGCCAGCAGCCCGCTCGGGACAGGGGATGGCTACACCTTC
CASSPLGTGDGYTF
>NA|NA|TRBJ2-1|TRBV27
TGTGCCAGCAGAAAGAGGGACACCTACAATGAGCAGTTCTTC
CASRKRDTYNEQFF
>many|TRBD1|TRBJ2-1|TRBV29-1
TGCAGCGTTGAAAGTTACAGGGGAAGTAGCTACAATGAGCAGTTCTTC
CSVESYRGSSYNEQFF
>many|NA|TRBJ2-2|TRBV20-1
TGCAGTGCTCGCCCATCGAACACCGGGGAGCTGTTTTTT
CSARPSNTGELFF
>many|NA|TRBJ2-2|TRBV3-1
TGTGCCAGCAGCCAAGTGGGGGACAAGACCGGGGAGCTGTTTTTT
CASSQVGDKTGELFF
>few|TRBD2|TRBJ2-2|TRBV10-3
TGTGCCATCAGTGAGCCGAGGACTAGCGGGGGGGCCGACACCGGGGAGCTGTTTTTT
CAISEPRTSGGADTGELFF
>many|NA|TRBJ1-1|TRBV18
TGTGCCAGCTCATCCTCAGGGGACACTGAAGCTTTCTTT
CASSSSGDTEAFF
>many|TRBD1|TRBJ2-2|TRBV7-9
TGTGCCAGCAGCGGGGACAGGCCCGGGGAGCTGTTTTTT
CASSGDRPGELFF
>many|TRBD1|TRBJ2-7|TRBV29-1
TGCAGCGTTCCCGGGACAGGGGGCCACGAGCAGTACTTC
CSVPGTGGHEQYF
>few|TRBD1|TRBJ1-2|TRBV6-1
TGTGCCAGCAGTACACAGGGGCGGTATGGCTACACCTTC
CASSTQGRYGYTF
>many|NA|TRBJ2-2|TRBV12-3/TRBV12-4
TGTGCCAGCAGTTTAGGGGGGAACACCGGGGAGCTGTTTTTT
CASSLGGNTGELFF
>many|NA|TRBJ2-3|TRBV6-1
TGTGCCATCCTCTCCGGGGCCGGCCCGCAGTATTTT
CAILSGAGPQYF
>NA|NA|TRBJ1-2|TRBV19
TGTGCCAGTATCCCAGAAACGGGCTATGGCTACACCTTC
CASIPETGYGYTF
>many|NA|TRBJ2-5|TRBV18
TGTGCCAGCAGCCCGGGGTACCAAGAGACCCAGTACTTC
CASSPGYQETQYF
>many|NA|TRBJ1-4|TRBV7-9
TGTGCCAGCAGCTTCCATAATGAAAAACTGTTTTTT
CASSFHNEKLFF
>many|NA|TRBJ1-3|TRBV27
TGTGCCAGCAGTTTTGCTGTTGGAAACACCATATATTTT
CASSFAVGNTIYF
>many|TRBD1|TRBJ2-2|TRBV5-1
TGCGCCAGCAGCTGGACAGGGTCCGGGGAGCTGTTTTTT
CASSWTGSGELFF
>NA|NA|TRBJ1-5|TRBV20-1
TGCAGTGCTAGGATAGGAGGGACCAGTCAGCCCCAGCATTTT
CSARIGGTSQPQHF
>many|NA|TRBJ1-6|TRBV15
TGTGCCACCAGGGGCGGCAGCTCCTATAATTCACCCCTCCACTTT
CATRGGSSYNSPLHF
>many|TRBD1|TRBJ1-2|TRBV11-2
TGTGCCAGCAGCTTGACAGGGAACGACTATGGCTACACCTTC
CASSLTGNDYGYTF
>many|NA|TRBJ2-7|TRBV2
TGTGCCAGCATGCCGAGGGGGGGCTCCTACGAGCAGTACTTC
CASMPRGGSYEQYF